The clone carrying this T cell receptor (beta chain) was seen at least ten times. Amplified TCR beta CDR3 regions derived from RNA transcripts. The HTBI primer set was used in a first-round RT-PCR of the TCR CDR3. TCRdb reanalysed the multiplex PCR reads using MiXCR and keeps one entry per CDR3 protein. The table lists about 500,000 distinct CDR3 sequences, roughly 16% of them singletons. Not enrolled were patients with uncontrolled infection, other autoimmune disease, pregnancy or lactation. This specimen belongs to a study of T cells in Graves' hyperthyroidism and ophthalmopathy. Sequencing was performed on blood. The origin of this receptor is a woman in her 30s with Graves' ophthalmopathy.

The CDR3 DNA is TGCGCCAGCAGCTTGATGGGGCAGGTCACCTACGAGCAGTACTTC. Translation gives CASSLMGQVTYEQYF. This sequence joins TRBV5-1 and TRBJ2-7; tentatively, D is TRBD1 (5 bases). CDR3 size: 15 residues. Germline V lookup: CDR1 SGHRS, CDR2 YFSETQ. Trimming shortened V by 1 base and J by 2 bases, and 13 bases separated the two germline ends.